The 29 T cell receptor beta chains reported below all come from one sample, sequenced in a study of graft-versus-host responses after intestinal transplantation. Sequencing used immunoSEQ multiplex PCR; TCRdb keeps in-frame clones, though not all of them. The data show roughly 20,000 clones, 40% to 45% seen once. Co-plated with around 200,000 CFSE-labeled responder cells were around 200,000 irradiated, violet-dye-labeled stimulator cells. The sample was alloreactive CD8+ T cells from a mixed lymphocyte reaction culture, taken before intestinal transplant. Documented subset: CFSE-low proliferating T cells sorted from roughly six-day pre-transplant mixed lymphocyte reaction (GvH or HvG direction). Receptors originate from a human patient who received an intestinal transplant.

V usage is TRBV10-1 and J usage is TRBJ1-1; TRBD1 might be the D (5 bases). CDR1 and CDR2 (germline): WNHNN, SYGVQD (reference sequence). Deletions cut 3 bases from V and 0 bases from J, with 11 bases between. The CDR3 length is 15 residues. The CDR3 loop reads CASSEGTVMNTEAFF. The CDR3 DNA reads as TGCGCCAGCAGTGAAGGGACGGTGATGAACACTGAAGCTTTCTTT.

The chain is built from TRBV5-1 and TRBJ1-4, with 10 bases lining up with TRBD1. Germline loops: CDR1 SGHRS, CDR2 YFSETQ. J was trimmed by 3 bases and V by 4 bases; bases with no gene match: 3. CDR3 length equals 15 residues. Here the CDR3 reads CASSRTGGPNEKLFF. As DNA, the CDR3 is TGCGCCAGCAGCCGGACAGGGGGGCCTAATGAAAAACTGTTTTTT.

By its share, this clone is medium-sized. The chain carries TRBV2 and TRBJ2-7; D is possibly TRBD2 (6 bases). Trimming took off 8 bases at V and 4 bases at J, with 18 bases between the two ends. The CDR3 consists of 14 residues. Germline CDR1 is SNHLY and CDR2 is FYNNEI. The CDR3 nucleotides read TGTGCCAGCTGGGCGGGGACTTTACCATACGAGCAGTACTTC. It yields the protein CASWAGTLPYEQYF.

This clone showed up just a few times. The chain recombines TRBV29-1 with TRBJ2-1; unclear D gene. V lost 7 bases to trimming and J lost 6 bases, with 10 bases between them. Germline assignment: CDR1 SQVTM and CDR2 ANQGSEA. The CDR3 runs to 11 residues. The CDR3 nucleotides read TGCAGCGCCCCCCGTTTCAATGAGCAGTTCTTC. It codes for CSAPRFNEQFF.

This clone is medium-sized in the sample. The J gene is TRBJ2-7, the V gene TRBV5-4; 7 positions match TRBD2. J was trimmed by 4 bases and V by 4 bases; bases with no gene match: 11. The germline gives CDR1 SGHNT, CDR2 YYREEE (reference sequence). The CDR3 loop spans 15 amino acids. CDR3 coding DNA: TGTGCCAGCAGCCCAAGCGGGGCCCTCTGGTACGAGCAGTACTTC. It codes for CASSPSGALWYEQYF.

The V and J genes are TRBV4-2 and TRBJ1-5; D is uncertain. The V gene's germline CDR1 is LGHNA and CDR2 YNFKEQ. Trimming removed 2 bases from V and 2 bases from J, with 13 bases in between. This CDR3 region has 16 residues. CDR3 in amino acids: CASSQIWSEGNQPQHF. For the CDR3, the DNA is TGTGCCAGCAGCCAAATCTGGTCGGAGGGCAATCAGCCCCAGCATTTT.

The CDR3 DNA reads as TGTGCCAGCAGCCCTACAGGGGGGGGACCGCAAGAGACCCAGTACTTC. Translating it yields CASSPTGGGPQETQYF. The chain has TRBV5-6 and TRBJ2-5, with a weak D call TRBD1 (8 bases). CDR1 SGHDT and CDR2 YYEEEE come from the germline V gene. The germline V and J ends were trimmed by 4 bases and 2 bases, with 18 bases remaining between them. This CDR3 spans 16 amino acids.

V usage is TRBV6-4 and J usage is TRBJ1-5; D remains unclear. Germline loops: CDR1 MRHNA, CDR2 SNTAGT. The CDR3 sequence is 13 residues long. V lost 0 bases to trimming and J lost 7 bases, with 7 bases between them. Here the CDR3 reads CASSDSYGQPQHF. For the CDR3, the DNA is TGTGCCAGCAGTGACTCGTATGGACAGCCCCAGCATTTT.

The V gene is TRBV9, the J gene TRBJ1-3, with D possibly matching TRBD1 (5 bases). The germline V and J ends were trimmed by 3 bases and 0 bases, with 10 bases remaining between them. Germline CDR1 SGDLS, CDR2 YYNGEE. This CDR3 contains 15 residues. The CDR3 DNA reads as TGTGCCAGCAGCGACCGGGGCTTCTCTGGAAACACCATATATTTT. Amino acid sequence: CASSDRGFSGNTIYF.

By its share, this clone is medium-sized. The gene calls are TRBV5-6 and TRBJ2-1; D is unclear. The V gene lost 0 bases and the J gene lost 1 base, with 5 bases spanning the gap. The CDR3 is made up of 14 amino acids. CDR1 and CDR2 from the germline V gene are SGHDT and YYEEEE. CDR3: CASSLGLSYNEQFF. In nucleotides, the CDR3 is TGTGCCAGCAGCTTGGGGTTATCCTACAATGAGCAGTTCTTC.

The CDR3 nucleotides are TGCAGCGAGGCGACAGGGGGCGGGTTGGGAGAGACCCAGTACTTC. Translation: CSEATGGGLGETQYF. The chain carries TRBV29-1 and TRBJ2-5; 10 positions match TRBD1. The ends lost 7 bases at V and 4 bases at J; junction bases unmatched: 12. The CDR3 totals 15 residues. Germline V CDR1 and CDR2: SQVTM, ANQGSEA.

This clone appeared a few times. V usage is TRBV5-1 and J usage is TRBJ1-2; no definite D call. CDR1 and CDR2 from the germline V gene are SGHRS and YFSETQ. V lost 1 base and J 4 bases, leaving 5 bases between the germline ends. This CDR3 spans 12 amino acids. CDR3: CASSLYAYGYTF. In DNA form, the CDR3 reads TGCGCCAGCAGCTTGTATGCCTATGGCTACACCTTC.

The rearrangement joins TRBV7-3 to TRBJ1-2, with 11 nucleotides matching TRBD1. V lost 2 bases to trimming and J lost 8 bases; unmatched junction nucleotides: 4. Germline CDR1 and CDR2: SGHTA and FQGTGA. This CDR3 has 14 residues. In DNA form, the CDR3 reads TGTGCCAGCAGCTTACAGGACAGGGGGCTGGGCTACACCTTC. Translation: CASSLQDRGLGYTF.

This clone is deemed medium-sized (0.01 to 0.1%). The rearrangement uses TRBV5-1 and TRBJ2-1, with D hard to call. Germline lookup yields CDR1 SGHRS and CDR2 YFSETQ. This CDR3 contains 12 residues. Trimming took off 4 bases at V and 12 bases at J, with 14 bases between the two ends. The CDR3 spells CASSTGRRAQFF. The CDR3 DNA reads TGCGCCAGCAGCACTGGGCGGCGAGCGCAGTTCTTC.

This clone came up a few times. The rearrangement joins TRBV28 to TRBJ1-5; D uncertain. This CDR3 spans 13 amino acids. Germline V CDR1 and CDR2: MDHEN, SYDVKM. The V end was cut by 8 bases, the J end by 4 bases, with 12 bases between. CDR3 DNA: TGTGCCAGCCTGCAGGAGATTAATCAGCCCCAGCATTTT. It specifies CASLQEINQPQHF.

The CDR3 spells CASSFNREVRAGELFF. CDR3 nucleotide sequence: TGCGCCAGCAGCTTTAACCGCGAGGTTAGAGCCGGGGAGCTGTTTTTT. This rearrangement joins TRBV5-1 to TRBJ2-2; no reliable D call. The germline V gene encodes CDR1 SGHRS and CDR2 YFSETQ. With 2 bases removed from V and 6 bases from J, the gap between germline ends came to 17 bases. This CDR3 region has 16 residues.

This chain uses TRBV28 with TRBJ1-2; D not certain. Trimming removed 7 bases from V and 4 bases from J, with 16 bases in between. Germline values: CDR1 MDHEN, CDR2 SYDVKM. The CDR3 spans 14 residues. CDR3 protein: CASTMDGYLYGYTF. In nucleotides, the CDR3 is TGTGCCAGCACCATGGACGGCTACCTCTATGGCTACACCTTC.

This clone was recorded a few times. The V and J genes are TRBV27 and TRBJ2-1; 11 positions agree with TRBD2. V lost 6 bases, J lost 4 bases, and 8 bases stayed unmatched. This CDR3 has 16 amino acids. CDR1 and CDR2 (germline): MNHEY, SMNVEV (reference sequence). CDR3: CASSPRGTSGYNEQFF. DNA of the CDR3: TGTGCCAGCAGCCCTAGGGGGACTAGCGGTTACAATGAGCAGTTCTTC.

The chain couples TRBV28 to TRBJ1-1; D unclear. CDR3 length: 15 amino acids. The germline V and J ends were trimmed by 1 base and 11 bases, with 20 bases remaining between them. Germline V lookup: CDR1 MDHEN, CDR2 SYDVKM. CDR3 sequence reads: CASSLSYPGPGTAFF. CDR3 in DNA: TGTGCCAGCAGTTTATCCTATCCGGGCCCGGGCACCGCTTTCTTT.

The rearrangement joins TRBV29-1 to TRBJ2-2; D is undetermined. The CDR3 extends over 15 amino acids. V lost 8 bases and J lost 4, with 20 bases in between. From germline, CDR1 is SQVTM and CDR2 ANQGSEA. The CDR3 bases are TGCAGCTCCTCTGGGGTGGGGTTAGGCACCGGGGAGCTGTTTTTT. This translates into CSSSGVGLGTGELFF.

This clone appeared a few times. The chain is built from TRBV6-6 and TRBJ2-2; 7 bases are shared with TRBD1. Germline CDR1 MNHNY, CDR2 SVGAGI (reference sequence). CDR3 length: 14 amino acids. J was trimmed by 4 bases and V by 6 bases; bases with no gene match: 5. CDR3 residues: CASRRQGATGELFF. The DNA for the CDR3 is TGTGCCAGCAGACGACAGGGAGCCACCGGGGAGCTGTTTTTT.

The chain carries TRBV6-1 and TRBJ1-2; no clear D. This CDR3 region has 14 residues. Between the trimmed V and J ends, which lost 5 bases and 7 bases, there was a span of 17 bases. Germline V gene lookup returns CDR1 MNHNS and CDR2 SASEGT. The CDR3 DNA follows: TGTGCCAGCAGTCCCCCCGGTCCCCTATCTGGCTACACCTTC. It specifies CASSPPGPLSGYTF.

The chain links TRBV4-1 to TRBJ2-1, with 11 bases that match TRBD2. This CDR3 comprises 17 residues. V lost 0 bases to trimming and J lost 3 bases; unmatched junction nucleotides: 4. Looked up from germline, CDR1 is MGHRA and CDR2 is YSYEKL. CDR3 region: CASSQDTGTSGYNEQFF. DNA of the CDR3: TGCGCCAGCAGCCAAGATACCGGGACTAGCGGCTACAATGAGCAGTTCTTC.

The chain employs TRBV9 and TRBJ1-2, with TRBD1 matching over 7 bases. With V trimmed by 0 bases and J by 4 bases, 6 bases remained unmatched. The CDR3 sequence is 15 residues long. Per germline, CDR1 SGDLS and CDR2 YYNGEE. The CDR3 bases are TGTGCCAGCAGCGTAGAGGTGACAGGGAGCTATGGCTACACCTTC. Its translation: CASSVEVTGSYGYTF.

V and J are TRBV6-5 and TRBJ2-7, with D tentatively TRBD2 (7 bases). This CDR3 contains 13 residues. CDR1 is MNHEY and CDR2 is SVGAGI in the germline V gene. V was shortened by 7 bases and J by 6 bases, with 16 bases between the two germline ends. CDR3 nucleotides: TGTGCCAGCACCCCCGGGGGGCAGCTCGAGCAGTACTTC. This gives the protein CASTPGGQLEQYF.

This clone turned up a few times. The chain uses TRBV28 and TRBJ2-1, with TRBD2 matching 9 bases. This CDR3 has 15 amino acids. Germline V lookup: CDR1 MDHEN, CDR2 SYDVKM. The J segment lost 0 bases and the V segment lost 7 bases, leaving 4 bases of the junction unmatched. The CDR3: CASTLAGASYNEQFF. For the CDR3, the DNA is TGTGCCAGCACCTTAGCGGGGGCCTCCTACAATGAGCAGTTCTTC.

V and J are TRBV7-6 and TRBJ2-7; TRBD2 is a possible D gene (5 bases). This CDR3 spans 15 amino acids. Germline V gene sequence: CDR1 SGHVS, CDR2 FNYEAQ. Trimming shortened V by 1 base and J by 4 bases, and 14 bases separated the two germline ends. In DNA, the CDR3 is TGTGCCAGCAGCTTAGGCGGTAGCGCCGGGTACGAGCAGTACTTC. Its translation is CASSLGGSAGYEQYF.

CDR3 sequence: CASSFGVSNSYNEQFF. CDR3 in DNA: TGCGCCAGCAGCTTTGGAGTCTCAAACTCCTACAATGAGCAGTTCTTC. This chain joins TRBV5-1 and TRBJ2-1; D gene unclear. The V end was cut by 2 bases, the J end by 0 bases, with 12 bases between. Germline lookup yields CDR1 SGHRS and CDR2 YFSETQ. CDR3 length: 16 amino acids.

This clone has a handful of counts. One end of the junction fails to match germline, which may point to a read error. The chain uses TRBV7-3 and TRBJ1-1, with D possibly being TRBD1 (6 bases). Germline loops: CDR1 SGHTA, CDR2 FQGTGA. The CDR3 is 14 residues long. CDR3 loop: CASSLTDRNTEAFF. CDR3 nucleotide sequence: TGTGCCAGCAGCCTAACGGACAGGAACACTGAAGCTTTCTTT.